The 18 T cell receptor beta chains listed next were all sequenced from one sample in a study of control samples from healthy donors and cancer patients. Here immunoSEQ multiplex PCR was the method, and the copy in TCRdb shows in-frame clones only, minus some. The top ten clones hold about 1.4% of a sample with about 180,000 clones, around 94% of them seen once. The specimen was blood. The receptors stem from a man aged 25 to 45 in good health.

This chain uses TRBV10-3 with TRBJ1-2; D ambiguous. The CDR3 has 14 residues. The V gene's germline CDR1 is ENHRY and CDR2 SYGVKD. Trimming removed 3 bases at V and 0 bases at J, with 8 bases between. This chain's CDR3 is CAISDSGTNYGYTF. As DNA, the CDR3 is TGTGCCATCAGTGATTCGGGGACTAACTATGGCTACACCTTC.

J is TRBJ1-4 and V is TRBV5-1; 7 nucleotides agree with TRBD1. Germline loops: CDR1 SGHRS, CDR2 YFSETQ. This CDR3 spans 13 amino acids. V gave up 5 bases and J gave up 6 bases; unmatched junction bases: 4. The CDR3 nucleotides are TGCGCCAGCAGAAAGGGGGCTGATGAAAAACTGTTTTTT. Translating it yields CASRKGADEKLFF.

This sequence joins TRBV19 and TRBJ2-7; D is possibly TRBD1 or TRBD2 (6 bases each). CDR1 is LNHDA and CDR2 is SQIVND in the germline V gene (reference sequence). The CDR3 is made up of 16 amino acids. The V end was cut by 6 bases, the J end by 0 bases, with 18 bases between. For the CDR3, the DNA is TGTGCCAGTAGGGCCGGGGGCGGAGGGGCCTCCTACGAGCAGTACTTC. Translation gives CASRAGGGGASYEQYF.

The V gene is TRBV20-1, the J gene TRBJ1-1, with D perhaps TRBD1 (5 bases). The V gene lost 3 bases and the J gene lost 6 bases, with 14 bases spanning the gap. Germline lookup yields CDR1 DFQATT and CDR2 SNEGSKA (reference sequence). This CDR3 has 13 amino acids. The CDR3 DNA reads TGCAGTGCTAGTGGGGGAGCTTGGGCTGAAGCTTTCTTT. Translating gives CSASGGAWAEAFF.

The V gene is TRBV6-1, the J gene TRBJ2-1, with 9 bases identical to TRBD2. This CDR3 comprises 17 residues. V shed 4 bases, J shed 8 bases, and the junction held 15 bases outside the gene matches. Germline loops: CDR1 MNHNS, CDR2 SASEGT. The CDR3 sequence: CASSVARGGREWYEQFF. Written as DNA, the CDR3 is TGTGCCAGCAGTGTTGCTCGGGGCGGGAGGGAATGGTATGAGCAGTTCTTC.

Notes on this clone: Germline is not matched at one junction end, which may reflect a read error. The chain joins TRBV4-1 to TRBJ2-7; 10 bases line up with TRBD1. The CDR3 sequence is 13 residues long. Germline V gives CDR1 MGHRA, CDR2 YSYEKL. The CDR3 coding sequence is TGCGCCAGCAGCCAACCGGGACAGGGGTATCAATGGTTC. Translating it yields CASSQPGQGYQWF.

The chain carries TRBV5-1 and TRBJ1-1; 12 bases map to TRBD1. Germline CDR1 and CDR2: SGHRS and YFSETQ. The CDR3 spans 14 residues. J gave up 5 bases and V 7 bases, and 6 bases lay outside the gene matches. The CDR3 DNA reads as TGCGCCAGCCGGGGACAGGGGGCGCGAACTGAAGCTTTCTTT. This sequence encodes CASRGQGARTEAFF.

The chain combines TRBV6-6 with TRBJ1-3; 8 positions agree with TRBD1. V dropped 6 bases and J dropped 2; count of bases not matched to a gene: 3. The CDR3 extends over 14 amino acids. Germline CDR1 and CDR2: MNHNY and SVGAGI (reference sequence). CDR3 amino acids: CASRKDRAGNTIYF. The CDR3, as DNA: TGTGCCAGCAGAAAGGACAGGGCTGGAAACACCATATATTTT.

The chain carries TRBV10-2 and TRBJ2-7, with a weak D call TRBD1 (6 bases). This CDR3 region has 17 residues. V lost 0 bases and J 1 base, leaving 16 bases between the germline ends. Germline V gene data show CDR1 as WSHSY and CDR2 as SAAADI. CDR3 sequence (DNA): TGCGCCAGCAGTGAGTCGGTGGGTCAGGGGAGATCCTACGAGCAGTACTTC. Its translation is CASSESVGQGRSYEQYF.

The V call is TRBV15, the J call TRBJ2-1; D is possibly TRBD1 or TRBD2 (5 bases each). Germline CDR1 is LNHNV and CDR2 is YYDKDF (reference sequence). The CDR3 totals 18 residues. Trimming took 0 bases from V and 5 from J, leaving 20 bases between them. CDR3 sequence reads: CATSRDPLTGTNNNEQFF. In nucleotides, the CDR3 is TGTGCCACCAGCAGAGATCCCCTCACCGGGACCAACAACAATGAGCAGTTCTTC.

The chain employs TRBV19 and TRBJ2-7, with 8 bases fitting TRBD1. The V gene's germline CDR1 is LNHDA and CDR2 SQIVND (reference sequence). This CDR3 is built from 14 residues. J was trimmed by 3 bases and V by 5 bases; bases with no gene match: 6. The DNA of the CDR3 is TGTGCCAGTAGTCCCTGGGACAGGAGCTACGAGCAGTACTTC. Its translation is CASSPWDRSYEQYF.

V gene TRBV5-1 combines with J gene TRBJ1-6, with D hard to call. Per germline, CDR1 SGHRS and CDR2 YFSETQ. Trimming left V 0 bases short and J 7 bases short, with 14 bases between. CDR3 length: 16 amino acids. CDR3 protein: CASSLVRPRTNSPLHF. For the CDR3, the DNA is TGCGCCAGCAGCTTGGTAAGGCCGAGGACCAATTCACCCCTCCACTTT. Filled out from reference TRBV5-1 and TRBJ1-6, the complete variable domain reads KAGVTQTPRYLIKTRGQQVTLSCSPISGHRSVSWYQQTPGQGLQFLFEYFSETQRNKGNFPGRFSGRQFSNSRSEMNVSTLELGDSALYLCASSLVRPRTNSPLHFGNGTRLTVT.

V usage is TRBV7-2 and J usage is TRBJ2-3; 8 bases map to TRBD1. This CDR3 has 15 amino acids. V gave up 3 bases and J gave up 3 bases; unmatched junction bases: 5. Germline V gene data show CDR1 as SGHTA and CDR2 as FQGNSA. This CDR3 reads CASSFGQGVTDTQYF. The DNA of the CDR3 is TGTGCCAGCAGCTTTGGACAGGGTGTTACAGATACGCAGTATTTT.

This chain connects TRBV5-6 to TRBJ2-3; D possibly corresponds to TRBD1 (5 bases). V was pared by 1 base and J by 3 bases, with 18 bases between. There are 17 residues in the CDR3. Germline V CDR1 and CDR2: SGHDT, YYEEEE. In nucleotides, the CDR3 is TGTGCCAGCAGCTTGCCTCCGGGCAGGGATAAAACAGATACGCAGTATTTT. Translating gives CASSLPPGRDKTDTQYF.

J is TRBJ1-4 and V is TRBV10-2; TRBD1 matches at 7 bases. Trimming removed 6 bases from V and 2 bases from J; junction bases left unmatched: 6. CDR3 length: 15 residues. Per germline, CDR1 WSHSY and CDR2 SAAADI. In nucleotides, the CDR3 is TGCGCCAGCAGGGCTTCAGGGGGGACTAATGAAAAACTGTTTTTT. This codes for CASRASGGTNEKLFF.

CDR3 sequence reads: CASSTGTASSYEQYF. For the CDR3, the DNA is TGTGCCAGCAGTACGGGGACTGCGAGCTCCTACGAGCAGTACTTC. The chain recombines TRBV6-5 with TRBJ2-7; tentative D call: TRBD2 (6 bases). The CDR3 is made up of 15 amino acids. Trimming left V 5 bases short and J 0 bases short, with 14 bases between. The germline V gene encodes CDR1 MNHEY and CDR2 SVGAGI.

The chain is built from TRBV10-3 and TRBJ1-6; D is undetermined. CDR1 and CDR2 (germline): ENHRY, SYGVKD. The CDR3 is made up of 15 amino acids. Trimming left V 3 bases short and J 3 bases short, with 9 bases between. This CDR3 is CAISEGQNYNSPLHF. The CDR3 bases are TGTGCCATCAGTGAAGGGCAGAACTATAATTCACCCCTCCACTTT.

The V and J genes are TRBV27 and TRBJ2-4, with 7 bases matching TRBD1. This CDR3 contains 20 residues. The V segment lost 6 bases and the J segment 1 base; nucleotides outside the gene matches: 21. CDR1 and CDR2 (germline): MNHEY, SMNVEV (reference sequence). The CDR3 sequence is CASRPDRVQDLGSAKNIQYF. As DNA, the CDR3 is TGTGCCAGCAGACCTGACAGGGTTCAGGATTTAGGATCTGCCAAAAACATTCAGTACTTC.